The 20 T cell receptor beta chains below all came from one sample that was sequenced in a study of blood T cell repertoires in COVID-19. Produced via immunoSEQ multiplex PCR; TCRdb's table is partial and in-frame only. The sample has nearly 200,000 clones, approximately 80% seen once. What was sequenced was peripheral blood. The source of these receptors is a man in his sixties with COVID-19, enrolled during active disease.

This clone was seen a handful of times. The sample carries other DNA sequences with the same CDR3. V is TRBV5-1 and J is TRBJ1-3; TRBD1 might be the D (5 bases). The CDR3 extends over 14 amino acids. V lost 3 bases to trimming and J lost 0 bases, with 7 bases between them. Germline lookup yields CDR1 SGHRS and CDR2 YFSETQ. CDR3 sequence: CASSSDSSGNTIYF. The CDR3 DNA reads TGCGCCAGCAGCTCAGACAGCTCTGGAAACACCATATATTTT.

The rearrangement joins TRBV28 to TRBJ2-7, with 8 positions matching TRBD1. The CDR3 length is 20 residues. Trimming removed 6 bases from V and 2 bases from J; junction bases left unmatched: 24. From germline, CDR1 is MDHEN and CDR2 SYDVKM. The CDR3 DNA is TGTGCCAGCAGCCGACCCACAGGGGGAAGATCACGAACCGCAACCTACGAGCAGTACTTC. It specifies CASSRPTGGRSRTATYEQYF.

The chain recombines TRBV27 with TRBJ2-4; D is possibly TRBD1 (6 bases). CDR1 is MNHEY and CDR2 is SMNVEV in the germline V gene (reference sequence). The CDR3 covers 14 residues. Trimming removed 5 bases at V and 5 bases at J, with 13 bases between. For the CDR3, the DNA is TGTGCCAGCAGTCCAGACAGGATGGAAAACATTCAGTACTTC. This translates into CASSPDRMENIQYF.

The gene calls are TRBV7-9 and TRBJ1-4; possible D gene TRBD1, 5 bases. V shed 3 bases and J shed 0 bases, with 11 bases lying between them. Germline V gene data show CDR1 as SEHNR and CDR2 as FQNEAQ (reference sequence). The CDR3 has 16 amino acids. The CDR3 sequence is CASSFWGLATNEKLFF. The CDR3 nucleotides are TGTGCCAGCAGCTTTTGGGGCCTTGCAACTAATGAAAAACTGTTTTTT. The full variable domain, its missing parts supplied by reference TRBV7-9 and TRBJ1-4, is DTGVSQNPRHKITKRGQNVTFRCDPISEHNRLYWYRQTLGQGPEFLTYFQNEAQLEKSRLLSDRFSAERPKGSFSTLEIQRTEQGDSAMYLCASSFWGLATNEKLFFGSGTQLSVL.

Here the CDR3 reads CASSLPGGGTTDTQYF. The DNA for the CDR3 is TGTGCCAGCAGCCTCCCGGGGGGCGGGACCACAGATACGCAGTATTTT. V is TRBV5-4 and J is TRBJ2-3; D is perhaps TRBD2 (7 bases). V was cut by 4 bases and J by 2 bases, with 17 bases left in between. Germline V gene lookup returns CDR1 SGHNT and CDR2 YYREEE (reference sequence). The CDR3 extends over 16 amino acids.

The V call is TRBV29-1, the J call TRBJ2-2; D is unclear. This CDR3 region has 12 residues. Trimming stripped 4 bases from V and 2 bases from J, with 5 bases between. In germline, CDR1 is SQVTM, CDR2 ANQGSEA. CDR3 in amino acids: CSVALNTGELFF. CDR3 sequence (DNA): TGCAGCGTTGCCCTTAACACCGGGGAGCTGTTTTTT.

The chain couples TRBV7-2 to TRBJ2-7; D may be TRBD1 (5 bases). Trimming shortened V by 3 bases and J by 2 bases, and 14 bases separated the two germline ends. The germline V gene has CDR1 SGHTA and CDR2 FQGNSA. This CDR3 comprises 15 residues. The DNA of the CDR3 is TGTGCCAGCAGCTTTGATTCAAGGACACCCTACGAGCAGTACTTC. Translation: CASSFDSRTPYEQYF.

This chain uses TRBV5-4 with TRBJ1-2, with D perhaps matching TRBD1 (6 bases). The CDR3 loop spans 14 amino acids. The germline V gene has CDR1 SGHNT and CDR2 YYREEE (reference sequence). V was shortened by 2 bases and J by 4 bases, with 12 bases between the two germline ends. CDR3 region: CASSFSRGSYGYTF. In nucleotides, the CDR3 is TGTGCCAGCAGCTTCTCCAGGGGATCCTATGGCTACACCTTC.

The rearrangement joins TRBV27 to TRBJ1-6; D is unclear. The CDR3 runs to 14 residues. Between the trimmed V and J ends, which lost 6 bases and 11 bases, there was a span of 17 bases. The V gene's germline CDR1 is MNHEY and CDR2 SMNVEV (reference sequence). The CDR3 here is CASRLHAKWAPLHF. The CDR3 DNA sequence: TGTGCCAGCAGACTACACGCGAAATGGGCACCCCTCCACTTT.

The chain uses TRBV2 and TRBJ2-1, with TRBD1 matching over 7 bases. The CDR3 covers 14 residues. J lost 2 bases, V lost 8 bases, and 6 bases had no gene match. Germline V lookup: CDR1 SNHLY, CDR2 FYNNEI. DNA of the CDR3: TGTGCCAGCTACCGACAGGGACCCTACAATGAGCAGTTCTTC. It specifies CASYRQGPYNEQFF. Complete variable domain (other parts from reference TRBV2 and TRBJ2-1): EPEVTQTPSHQVTQMGQEVILRCVPISNHLYFYWYRQILGQKVEFLVSFYNNEISEKSEIFDDQFSVERPDGSNFTLKIRSTKLEDSAMYFCASYRQGPYNEQFFGPGTRLTVL.

The chain has TRBV15 and TRBJ1-5; no definite D call. The germline CDR1 and CDR2 sequences are LNHNV and YYDKDF (reference sequence). The CDR3 runs 15 residues. V gave up 0 bases and J gave up 2 bases, with 8 bases separating them. CDR3 protein: CATSRDGGGNQPQHF. DNA of the CDR3: TGTGCCACCAGCAGAGACGGCGGCGGCAATCAGCCCCAGCATTTT.

Only one count was recorded for this clone. J is TRBJ1-2 and V is TRBV7-9; D remains ambiguous. Trimming left V 5 bases short and J 6 bases short, with 13 bases between. This CDR3 comprises 13 residues. Germline loops: CDR1 SEHNR, CDR2 FQNEAQ (reference sequence). The CDR3 spells CASSLPQENGYTF. CDR3 nucleotides: TGTGCCAGCAGCCTTCCTCAGGAAAATGGCTACACCTTC. Complete variable domain (other parts from reference TRBV7-9 and TRBJ1-2): DTGVSQNPRHKITKRGQNVTFRCDPISEHNRLYWYRQTLGQGPEFLTYFQNEAQLEKSRLLSDRFSAERPKGSFSTLEIQRTEQGDSAMYLCASSLPQENGYTFGSGTRLTVV.

The rearrangement joins TRBV5-4 to TRBJ2-4; D call uncertain. CDR1 and CDR2 from the germline V gene are SGHNT and YYREEE (reference sequence). V gave up 0 bases and J gave up 8 bases, with 9 bases separating them. CDR3 length: 13 amino acids. The DNA for the CDR3 is TGTGCCAGCAGCTTGGAGATGGGCGACATTCAGTACTTC. Translated: CASSLEMGDIQYF.

The V call is TRBV19, the J call TRBJ1-2; D remains unclear. This CDR3 is 12 amino acids long. The germline V gene encodes CDR1 LNHDA and CDR2 SQIVND (reference sequence). The germline V and J ends were trimmed by 5 bases and 8 bases, with 12 bases remaining between them. The CDR3 loop reads CASSPREAGYTF. CDR3 coding DNA: TGTGCCAGTAGTCCGCGGGAGGCGGGCTACACCTTC.

V usage is TRBV24-1 and J usage is TRBJ1-5; no clear D. CDR3 length: 15 residues. The ends were cut back, 0 bases at V and 5 bases at J, with 10 bases in the middle. Germline CDR1 reads KGHDR; CDR2 reads SFDVKD. The CDR3 region has the DNA TGTGCCACCAGTGATTTGCCTAGGGAGGATCAGCCCCAGCATTTT. Translating it yields CATSDLPREDQPQHF.

This chain uses TRBV5-1 with TRBJ2-7; TRBD2 aligns across 10 bases. Germline CDR1 is SGHRS and CDR2 is YFSETQ. This CDR3 spans 14 amino acids. The V and J ends lost 4 bases and 8 bases, in that order; junction bases with no gene match: 9. The CDR3 is CASSSGGALSQQYF. The CDR3 coding sequence is TGCGCCAGCAGCAGCGGGGGGGCCCTCTCCCAGCAGTACTTC.

The rearrangement uses TRBV18 and TRBJ2-7; perhaps TRBD1 as D (6 bases). The germline V gene has CDR1 KGHSH and CDR2 LQKENI. V was pared by 1 base and J by 2 bases, with 12 bases between. This CDR3 comprises 15 residues. CDR3 DNA: TGTGCCAGCTCACCACAGAACAGGGCCCCCTACGAGCAGTACTTC. Its protein product is CASSPQNRAPYEQYF.

The chain uses TRBV6-6 and TRBJ2-4; TRBD2 aligns across 14 bases. Germline CDR1 and CDR2: MNHNY and SVGAGI (reference sequence). V shed 6 bases and J 6 bases; nucleotides not matched to a gene: 10. The CDR3 consists of 17 residues. The CDR3, as DNA: TGTGCCAGCAGCCGACTCGGGACTAGCGGGAGTAGAAACATTCAGTACTTC. Residues: CASSRLGTSGSRNIQYF.

The rearrangement links TRBV21-1 to TRBJ1-1. TRBV21-1 is given as a pseudogene. The CDR3 loop spans 15 amino acids. CDR3 nucleotide sequence: TGTGCCAGCAGCAAATCGACCGAAGAGGACACTGAAGCTTTCTTT. It is translated as CASSKSTEEDTEAFF.

The chain couples TRBV5-1 to TRBJ2-7, with a tentative D call TRBD1 (5 bases). This CDR3 is 12 amino acids long. Germline CDR1 SGHRS, CDR2 YFSETQ. Deletions cut 1 base from V and 4 bases from J, with 6 bases between. The CDR3 is CASSLQGYEQYF. As DNA, the CDR3 is TGCGCCAGCAGCTTGCAGGGTTACGAGCAGTACTTC.